This TCR beta chain derives from a study of beta chain features in type 1 diabetes (dated by TCRdb to 2017 to 2018). Study-wide context: Mean age, gender distribution, total cell number and subset yield did not differ between patients and healthy donors. Regulatory and stem cell-like memory subsets were isolated from only 8 patients and roughly 8 healthy donors, whereas naive and central memory subsets came from all 30 or so donors. A total of around 110,000,000 sorted cells were examined across all samples, and a strong correlation was observed between cell number per subset and RNA yield. In the study, TCRB repertoires of sorted circulating CD4+ T cell subsets from recently diagnosed type 1 diabetes patients were compared with those of matched healthy donors.

Remarks on this clone: Its specific antigen is unknown. No base qualities exist here, and no much larger clone lies one base off it.

The study at large found these results: Patients with type 1 diabetes made fewer insertions and deleted more nucleotides at VDJ recombination sites, implying thymic rearrangement abnormalities. Because cDNA was sequenced instead of genomic DNA, highly expressing activated cells could be over-represented, though the groups showed no difference in activation or CD3 levels. Naive, central memory and regulatory TCRB repertoires appeared to be more alike among patients than among healthy donors. PCR may preferentially amplify shorter templates, but because patient and control samples were amplified and corrected together, any resulting skew would affect both groups equally. Type 1 diabetes patients showed a moderate but significant shortening of TCRB CDR3 length in all four CD4+ subsets. Because the HLA sub-analyses included only small numbers of individuals, any influence of HLA type on TCRB rearrangement was left unresolved.

All of the isolated RNA was reverse transcribed with the High Capacity cDNA Reverse Transcription Kit, so expressed TCRB transcripts were sequenced. Naive, central memory and regulatory T cell samples underwent deep immunoSEQ sequencing, averaging approximately 3.5 million total reads per sample. Sorted cells were lysed in RLT buffer, and RNA was extracted using DNase-treated RNeasy Micro or Mini kits according to cell number. To prevent cross-contamination, each cell subset was processed individually, whereas patient and healthy donor samples were processed jointly. The immunoSEQ multiplex PCR was used to amplify TCRB sequences from cDNA, yielding 87-bp fragments that span the CDR3 region. Amplicons were sequenced on the Illumina HiSeq platform. In the paper's pipeline: Synthetic template baselines were used to correct PCR bias computationally, reads within Hamming distance 2 were collapsed together, and singletons that could not be merged were discarded. Reads were aligned against IMGT to assign V, D and J genes, CDR3 length and insertions or deletions at six rearrangement sites. Clonotype counts were normalized to sorted cell number within each subset before computing true diversity and Gini coefficients with the tcR R package. The overlap coefficient, calculated on TCRB nucleotide sequences, was used to measure repertoire sharing. As a proxy for the pre-selection repertoire, out-of-frame TCRB sequences from naive cells were analyzed. TCRdb re-hosts the immuneACCESS table, in-frame sequences only. Its copies lack some clones; in the studies checked, an unresolved V gene accounts for under half of them, and the cause for the rest is not known. That table supplies the V and J calls and clone size; D and trimming were determined from the DNA. This sample has a few hundred thousand clones in its table, and 20% of those were observed once. 0.044% of the sample goes to the ten largest clones.

From a lookup of the germline V gene, CDR1 and CDR2 are MNHEY and SVGAGI. Germline trimming amounts to 4 bases on V and 5 bases on J, with 8 as the count of junction bases outside the gene matches. The CDR3 sequence holds 15 residues, the cysteine and phenylalanine included. Of the read, only the CDR3 DNA is kept; its 45 bases are in frame from base 1. Each donor gave one peripheral blood draw, averaging roughly 120 mL, which was collected into heparinised tubes. A BD FACSAria II and a panel including CD45RO, CCR7, CD25, CD127, CD95 and CD27 were used to sort naive, central memory, regulatory and stem cell-like memory CD4+ T cells. All sorted populations exceeded 95% purity. PBMCs were separated immediately by Lymphoprep density gradient centrifugation and were stained directly, without being cultured. So that batch effects would be minimized, each experiment stained and sorted samples in pairs, pairing one healthy donor with one patient.

The chain couples TRBV6-5 to TRBJ1-2; TRBD1 aligns with 9 central bases. The origin of this receptor is a woman aged 18-29 years in good health. The specimen sequenced was naive CD4+ T cells from blood. The cell subset or site label of this sample denotes: true naive CD4+ T cells. The nucleotide sequence reads TGTGCCAGCAGTTCCCCGGGACAGGGCGCGTATGGCTACACCTTC. It specifies CASSSPGQGAYGYTF.